These T cell receptor beta chains were read from a single sample in a study of regulatory T cells in long-lasting Graves disease. Each CDR3 protein is one row after TCRdb ran MiXCR on the multiplex PCR reads. The top ten clones hold roughly three fifths of a sample with about 300,000 distinct CDR3 sequences, around 21% of them seen once. Material: peripheral blood mononuclear cells (PBMCs), obtained when the disease was refractory, from a patient treated with antithyroid drugs. These receptors all stem from a female donor with Graves disease. Each CDR3 is given with its conserved first and last residue. The order of the fields is V gene, clone size, CDR3 protein. A clone size is listed for some rows: how often the clone was seen (once, few, many), or a class if it is expanded.

TRBV29-1 . CSVVAGGRGYTF
TRBV11-2 many CASRFRTGMNTEAFF
TRBV6-9 many CASSYSPSGWHQPQHF
TRBV7-2 many CASSLAHSLYYEQYF
TRBV4-1 few CASSQVYVAKNIQYF
TRBV2 . CASKVKDRGLWREDNEQFF
TRBV5-1 . CASSLILAGGAYNEQFF
TRBV4-3 . CASSLNRGSGELFF
TRBV27 few CASSPLAGRTYEQYF
TRBV5-1 . CASSESGSSYEQYF
TRBV6-1 many CASSAGQGRSPLHF
TRBV29-1 few CSAGGGIPPYYEQYF
TRBV30 few CAWSLTNTGELFF
TRBV7-2 few CASSPRSEAEAFF
TRBV30 . CAWRWDIGAAGYTF
TRBV7-8 few CASSPSHRAQDQPQHF
TRBV20-1 . CSASALVGREVDEQFF